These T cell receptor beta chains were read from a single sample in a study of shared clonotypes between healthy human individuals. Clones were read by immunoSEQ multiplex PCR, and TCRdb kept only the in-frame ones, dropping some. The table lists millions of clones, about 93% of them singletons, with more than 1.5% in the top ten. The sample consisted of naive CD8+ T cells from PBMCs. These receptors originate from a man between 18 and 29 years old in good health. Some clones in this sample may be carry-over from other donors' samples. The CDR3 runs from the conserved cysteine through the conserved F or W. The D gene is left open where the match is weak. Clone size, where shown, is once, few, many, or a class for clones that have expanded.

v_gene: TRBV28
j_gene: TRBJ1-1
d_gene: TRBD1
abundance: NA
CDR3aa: CASSLDLTGTGGSWGTEAFF
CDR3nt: TGTGCCAGCAGTCTAGACTTAACCGGGACAGGGGGCTCTTGGGGCACTGAAGCTTTCTTT

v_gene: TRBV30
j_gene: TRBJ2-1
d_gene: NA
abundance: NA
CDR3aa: CARVNEQFF
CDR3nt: TGTGCCCGGGTAAATGAGCAGTTCTTC

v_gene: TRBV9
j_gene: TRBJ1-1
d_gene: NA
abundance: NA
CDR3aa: CASREGGGGTEAFF
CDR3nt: TGTGCCAGCAGAGAAGGCGGGGGAGGCACTGAAGCTTTCTTT

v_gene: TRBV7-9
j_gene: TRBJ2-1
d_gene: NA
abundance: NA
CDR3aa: CASSPTLGGEQFF
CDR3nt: TGTGCCAGCAGCCCTACCCTCGGGGGTGAGCAGTTCTTC

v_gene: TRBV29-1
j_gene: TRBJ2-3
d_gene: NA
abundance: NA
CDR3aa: CSVAGGPTTDTQYF
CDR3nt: TGCAGCGTTGCTGGGGGGCCTACCACAGATACGCAGTATTTT

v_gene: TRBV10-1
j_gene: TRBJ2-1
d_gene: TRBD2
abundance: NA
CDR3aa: CASSDLGGNEQFF
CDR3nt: TGCGCCAGCAGTGACCTGGGGGGGAATGAGCAGTTCTTC

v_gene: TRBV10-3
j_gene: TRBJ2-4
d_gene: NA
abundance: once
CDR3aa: CAISDFLERDIQYF
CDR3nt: TGTGCCATCAGCGACTTCCTAGAGCGCGACATTCAGTACTTC

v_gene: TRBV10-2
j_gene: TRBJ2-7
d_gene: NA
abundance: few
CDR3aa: CASRVSYEQYF
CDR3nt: TGCGCCAGCAGGGTGTCCTACGAGCAGTACTTC

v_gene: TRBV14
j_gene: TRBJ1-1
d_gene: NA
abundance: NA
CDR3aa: CASSLTRTEAFF
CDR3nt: TGTGCCAGCAGCCTTACACGCACTGAAGCTTTCTTT

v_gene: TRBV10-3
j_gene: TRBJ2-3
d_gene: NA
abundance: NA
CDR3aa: CATWAGSDTQYF
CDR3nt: TGTGCCACCTGGGCAGGGTCAGATACGCAGTATTTT

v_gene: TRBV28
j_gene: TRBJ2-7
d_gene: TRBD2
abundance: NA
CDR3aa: CASSFAGEMHEQYF
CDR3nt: TGTGCCAGCAGTTTTGCGGGAGAGATGCACGAGCAGTACTTC

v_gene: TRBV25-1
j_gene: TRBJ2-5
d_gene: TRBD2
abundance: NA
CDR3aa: CASSVTSEETQYF
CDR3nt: TGTGCCAGCAGCGTCACTAGCGAGGAGACCCAGTACTTC

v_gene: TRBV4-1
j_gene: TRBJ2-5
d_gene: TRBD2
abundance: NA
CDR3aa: CASSRLAGLETQYF
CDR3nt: TGCGCCAGCAGCCGGCTAGCGGGGTTGGAGACCCAGTACTTC

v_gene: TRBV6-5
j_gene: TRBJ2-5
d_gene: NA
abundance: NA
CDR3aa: CASSYAYPQETQYF
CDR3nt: TGTGCCAGCAGTTACGCCTACCCGCAAGAGACCCAGTACTTC

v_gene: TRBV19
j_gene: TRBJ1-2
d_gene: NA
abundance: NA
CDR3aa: CASNRRSANGYTF
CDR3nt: TGTGCCAGTAATCGAAGGAGCGCAAATGGCTACACCTTC

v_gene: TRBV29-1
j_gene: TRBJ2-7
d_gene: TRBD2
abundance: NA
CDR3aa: CSVEVGGFPSEQYF
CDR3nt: TGCAGCGTTGAAGTCGGGGGGTTCCCTAGCGAGCAGTACTTC

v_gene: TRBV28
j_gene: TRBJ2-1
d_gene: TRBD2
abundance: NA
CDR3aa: CASITGLASYNEQFF
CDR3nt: TGTGCCAGCATCACGGGACTAGCGTCCTACAATGAGCAGTTCTTC

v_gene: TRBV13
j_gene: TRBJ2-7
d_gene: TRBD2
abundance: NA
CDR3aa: CASSFSSGLYEQYF
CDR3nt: TGTGCCAGCAGCTTCTCTAGCGGACTCTACGAGCAGTACTTC

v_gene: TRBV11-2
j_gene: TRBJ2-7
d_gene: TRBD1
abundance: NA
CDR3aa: CASSSSGTATYEQYF
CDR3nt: TGTGCCAGCAGCTCATCCGGGACAGCGACCTACGAGCAGTACTTC

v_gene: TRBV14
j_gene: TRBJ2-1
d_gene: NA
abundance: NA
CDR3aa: CASSPHTDILENEQFF
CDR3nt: TGTGCCAGCAGCCCTCATACCGACATATTGGAAAATGAGCAGTTCTTC

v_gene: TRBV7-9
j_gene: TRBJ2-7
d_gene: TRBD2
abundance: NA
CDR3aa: CASSSRLAPYEQYF
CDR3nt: TGTGCCAGCAGCTCCAGACTAGCCCCGTACGAGCAGTACTTC

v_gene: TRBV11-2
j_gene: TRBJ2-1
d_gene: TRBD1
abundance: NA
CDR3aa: CASSLGLTGIFNEQFF
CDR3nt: TGTGCCAGCAGCTTGGGCTTGACAGGGATTTTCAATGAGCAGTTCTTC

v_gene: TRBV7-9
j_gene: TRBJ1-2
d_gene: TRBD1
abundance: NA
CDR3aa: CASSSGQVYYGYTF
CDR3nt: TGTGCCAGCAGCTCGGGACAGGTGTACTATGGCTACACCTTC

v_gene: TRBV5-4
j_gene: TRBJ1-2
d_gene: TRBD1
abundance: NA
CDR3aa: CASSLAGQGRPNYGYTF
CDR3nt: TGTGCCAGCAGCTTGGCGGGACAGGGGAGACCTAACTATGGCTACACCTTC

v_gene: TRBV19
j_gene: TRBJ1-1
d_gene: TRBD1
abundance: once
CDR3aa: CASSIGVTGGTEAFF
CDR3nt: TGTGCCAGTAGTATAGGGGTGACAGGGGGGACTGAAGCTTTCTTT

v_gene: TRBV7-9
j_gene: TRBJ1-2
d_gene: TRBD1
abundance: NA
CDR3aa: CASSLVRQGANGYTF
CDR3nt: TGTGCCAGCAGCTTAGTACGTCAGGGGGCGAATGGCTACACCTTC

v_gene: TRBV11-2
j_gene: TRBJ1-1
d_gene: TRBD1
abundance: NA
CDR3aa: CASSFQGVTEAFF
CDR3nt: TGTGCCAGCAGCTTCCAGGGGGTTACTGAAGCTTTCTTT

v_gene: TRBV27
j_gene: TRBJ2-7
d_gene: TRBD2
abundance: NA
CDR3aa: CASSLASGSSEQYF
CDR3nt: TGTGCCAGCAGTTTAGCTAGCGGGAGCTCCGAGCAGTACTTC

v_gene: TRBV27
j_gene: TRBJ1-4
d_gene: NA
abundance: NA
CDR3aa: CASSPGQLNEKLFF
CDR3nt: TGTGCCAGCAGTCCGGGACAACTTAATGAAAAACTGTTTTTT

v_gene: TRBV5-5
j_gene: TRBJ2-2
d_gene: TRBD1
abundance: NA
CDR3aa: CASSSRQGKIGELFF
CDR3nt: TGTGCCAGCAGCTCCAGACAGGGGAAGATCGGGGAGCTGTTTTTT

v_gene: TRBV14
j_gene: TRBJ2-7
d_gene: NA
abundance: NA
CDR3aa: CASSQAHSDTPYEQYF
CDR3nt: TGTGCCAGCAGCCAAGCCCATTCCGACACCCCCTACGAGCAGTACTTC

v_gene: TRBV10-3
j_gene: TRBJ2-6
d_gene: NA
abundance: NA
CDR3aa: CAISVVYSSGANVLTF
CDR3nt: TGTGCCATCAGTGTGGTGTACAGCTCTGGGGCCAACGTCCTGACTTTC

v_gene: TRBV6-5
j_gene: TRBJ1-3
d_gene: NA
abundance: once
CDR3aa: CASSYLGNSGNTIYF
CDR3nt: TGTGCCAGCAGTTACCTTGGAAACTCTGGAAACACCATATATTTT

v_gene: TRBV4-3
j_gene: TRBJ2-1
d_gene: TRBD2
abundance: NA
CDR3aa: CASSLGWGGEQFF
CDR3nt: TGCGCCAGCAGCCTCGGATGGGGGGGTGAGCAGTTCTTC

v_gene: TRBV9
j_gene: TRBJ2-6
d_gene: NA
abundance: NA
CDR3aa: CASSPFSNVLTF
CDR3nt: TGTGCCAGCAGCCCGTTCTCCAACGTCCTGACTTTC

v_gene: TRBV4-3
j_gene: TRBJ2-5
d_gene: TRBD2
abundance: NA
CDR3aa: CASSHVTTSMGETQYF
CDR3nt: TGCGCCAGCAGCCATGTCACGACTAGCATGGGAGAGACCCAGTACTTC

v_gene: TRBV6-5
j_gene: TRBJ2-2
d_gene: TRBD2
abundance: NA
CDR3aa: CASRASGSSGELFF
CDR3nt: TGTGCCAGCAGGGCAAGCGGGAGCTCCGGGGAGCTGTTTTTT

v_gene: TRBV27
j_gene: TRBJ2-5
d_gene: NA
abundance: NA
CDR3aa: CASSLWPGETQYF
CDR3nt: TGTGCCAGCAGTCTATGGCCGGGGGAGACCCAGTACTTC

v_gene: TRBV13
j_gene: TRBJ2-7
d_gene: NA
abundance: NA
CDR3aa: CASSLGEGWSYEQYF
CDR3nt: TGTGCCAGCAGCTTAGGTGAAGGGTGGTCCTACGAGCAGTACTTC

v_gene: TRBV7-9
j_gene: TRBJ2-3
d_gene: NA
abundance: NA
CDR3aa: CASSLGIQGTDTQYF
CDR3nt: TGTGCCAGCAGCTTAGGGATTCAGGGGACAGATACGCAGTATTTT

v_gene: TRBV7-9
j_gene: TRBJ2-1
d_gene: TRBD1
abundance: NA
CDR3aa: CASSLKDREVGEQFF
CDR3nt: TGTGCCAGCAGCCTCAAGGACAGGGAAGTCGGTGAGCAGTTCTTC

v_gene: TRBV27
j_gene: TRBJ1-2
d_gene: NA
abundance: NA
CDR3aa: CASSLTRADGYTF
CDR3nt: TGTGCCAGCAGTTTAACCAGGGCGGATGGCTACACCTTC

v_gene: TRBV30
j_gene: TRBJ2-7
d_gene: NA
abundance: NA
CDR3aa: CAWAAYEQYF
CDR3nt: TGTGCCTGGGCCGCCTACGAGCAGTACTTC

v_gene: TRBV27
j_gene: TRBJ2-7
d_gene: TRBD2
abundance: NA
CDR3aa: CASSLSPGGYSYEQYF
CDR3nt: TGTGCCAGCAGTTTATCGCCGGGAGGGTATTCCTACGAGCAGTACTTC

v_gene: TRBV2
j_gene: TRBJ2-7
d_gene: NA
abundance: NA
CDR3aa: CASSDAVEQYF
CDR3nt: TGTGCCAGCAGTGACGCGGTCGAGCAGTACTTC

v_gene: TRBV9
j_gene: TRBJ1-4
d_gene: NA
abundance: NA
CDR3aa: CASSPVTATNEKLFF
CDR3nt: TGTGCCAGCAGCCCCGTGACCGCAACTAATGAAAAACTGTTTTTT

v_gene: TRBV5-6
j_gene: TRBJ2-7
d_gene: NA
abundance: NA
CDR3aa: CASSLSRYEQYF
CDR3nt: TGTGCCAGCAGCTTAAGCCGATACGAGCAGTACTTC

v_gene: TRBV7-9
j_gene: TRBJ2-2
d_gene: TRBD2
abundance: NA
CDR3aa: CASSLVVSGRAAGELFF
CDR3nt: TGTGCCAGCAGCTTAGTCGTGAGCGGGAGGGCCGCCGGGGAGCTGTTTTTT

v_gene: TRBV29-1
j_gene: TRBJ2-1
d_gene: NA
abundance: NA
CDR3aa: CSVPERGREWGNEQFF
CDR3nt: TGCAGCGTTCCGGAGAGGGGAAGGGAATGGGGGAATGAGCAGTTCTTC

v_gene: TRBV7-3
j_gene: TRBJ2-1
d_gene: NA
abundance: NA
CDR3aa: CASAGDRNNEQFF
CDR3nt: TGTGCCAGCGCGGGGGACAGGAACAATGAGCAGTTCTTC

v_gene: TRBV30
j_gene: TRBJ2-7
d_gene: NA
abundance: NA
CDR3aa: CAWRETYKYDRSYEQYF
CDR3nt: TGTGCCTGGAGAGAAACATACAAATACGACAGATCCTACGAGCAGTACTTC

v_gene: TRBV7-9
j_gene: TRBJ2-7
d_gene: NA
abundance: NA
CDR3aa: CASRHGRGEQYF
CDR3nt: TGTGCCAGCAGGCACGGACGGGGCGAGCAGTACTTC

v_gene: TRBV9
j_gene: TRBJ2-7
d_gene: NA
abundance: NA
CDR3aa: CASSVGLPGVGYEQYF
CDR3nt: TGTGCCAGCAGCGTAGGATTACCCGGGGTGGGGTACGAGCAGTACTTC

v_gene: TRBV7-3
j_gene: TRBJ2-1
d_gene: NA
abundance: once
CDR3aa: CASSHTGGRNEQFF
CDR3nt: TGTGCCAGCAGCCACACCGGGGGTCGAAATGAGCAGTTCTTC

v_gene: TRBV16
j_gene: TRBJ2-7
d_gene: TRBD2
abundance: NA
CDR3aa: CASSQYMLAGRYEQYF
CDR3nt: TGTGCCAGCAGCCAATACATGCTAGCGGGGCGCTACGAGCAGTACTTC